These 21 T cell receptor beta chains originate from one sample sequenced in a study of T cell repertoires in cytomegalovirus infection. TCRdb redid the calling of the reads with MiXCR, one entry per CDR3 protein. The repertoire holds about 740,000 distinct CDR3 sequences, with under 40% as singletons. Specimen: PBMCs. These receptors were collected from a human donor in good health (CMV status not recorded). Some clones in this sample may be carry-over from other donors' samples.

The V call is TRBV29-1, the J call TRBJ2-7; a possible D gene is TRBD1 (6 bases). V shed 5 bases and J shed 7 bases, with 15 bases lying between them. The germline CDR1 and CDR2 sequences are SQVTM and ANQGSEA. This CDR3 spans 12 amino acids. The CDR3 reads CSVTDRHLEQYF. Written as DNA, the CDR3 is TGCAGCGTTACAGACAGGCACCTTGAGCAGTACTTC.

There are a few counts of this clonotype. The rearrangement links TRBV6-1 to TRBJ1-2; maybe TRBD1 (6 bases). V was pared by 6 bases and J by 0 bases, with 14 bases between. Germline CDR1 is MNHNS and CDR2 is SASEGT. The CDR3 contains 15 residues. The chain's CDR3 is CASSERGQTNYGYTF. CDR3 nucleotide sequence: TGTGCCAGCAGCGAGCGGGGACAAACTAACTATGGCTACACCTTC.

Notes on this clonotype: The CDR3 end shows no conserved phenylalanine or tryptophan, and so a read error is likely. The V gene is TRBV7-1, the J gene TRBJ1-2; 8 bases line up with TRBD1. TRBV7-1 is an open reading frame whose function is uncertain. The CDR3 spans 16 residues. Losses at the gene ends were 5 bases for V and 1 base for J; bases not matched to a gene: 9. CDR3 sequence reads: CASSHMTGALNYGYTL. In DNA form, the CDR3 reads TGTGCCAGCAGCCACATGACAGGGGCCCTTAACTATGGCTACACCTTA.

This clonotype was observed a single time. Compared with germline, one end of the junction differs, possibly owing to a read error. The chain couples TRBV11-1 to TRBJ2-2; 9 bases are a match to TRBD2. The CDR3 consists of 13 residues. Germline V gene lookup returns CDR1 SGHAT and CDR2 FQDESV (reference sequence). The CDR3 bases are TGTGCCAGAAGCTTAGCGGGGGTCGGGGAGCTGTTTTTT. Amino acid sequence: CARSLAGVGELFF.

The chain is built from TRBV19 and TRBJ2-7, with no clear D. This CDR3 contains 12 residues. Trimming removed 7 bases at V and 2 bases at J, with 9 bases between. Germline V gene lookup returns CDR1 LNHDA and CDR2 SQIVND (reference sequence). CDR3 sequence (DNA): TGTGCCAGTACTACCGGAGCCTACGAGCAGTACTTC. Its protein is CASTTGAYEQYF. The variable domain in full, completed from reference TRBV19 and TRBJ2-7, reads DGGITQSPKYLFRKEGQNVTLSCEQNLNHDAMYWYRQDPGQGLRLIYYSQIVNDFQKGDIAEGYSVSREKKESFPLTVTSAQKNPTAFYLCASTTGAYEQYFGPGTRLTVT.

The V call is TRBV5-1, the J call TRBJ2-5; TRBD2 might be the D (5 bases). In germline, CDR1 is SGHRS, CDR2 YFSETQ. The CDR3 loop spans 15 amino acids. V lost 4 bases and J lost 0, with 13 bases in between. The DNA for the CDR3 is TGCGCCAGCAGCGAACAACCGGGGAACCAAGAGACCCAGTACTTC. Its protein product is CASSEQPGNQETQYF.

CDR3 protein: CASSPGPWGNQPQHF. The CDR3, as DNA: TGCGCCAGCAGCCCGGGACCTTGGGGCAATCAGCCCCAGCATTTT. The chain combines TRBV5-1 with TRBJ1-5; tentative D call: TRBD1 (5 bases). V dropped 4 bases and J dropped 2 bases, with 13 bases sitting between them. This CDR3 comprises 15 residues. In germline, CDR1 is SGHRS, CDR2 YFSETQ.

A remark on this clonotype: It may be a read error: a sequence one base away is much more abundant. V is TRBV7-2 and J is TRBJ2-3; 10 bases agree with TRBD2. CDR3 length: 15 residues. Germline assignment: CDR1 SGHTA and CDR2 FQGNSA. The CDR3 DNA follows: TGTGCCAGCAGCTTCGGAGCGGGAGGGGCAGATACGAAGTATTTT. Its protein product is CASSFGAGGADTKYF.

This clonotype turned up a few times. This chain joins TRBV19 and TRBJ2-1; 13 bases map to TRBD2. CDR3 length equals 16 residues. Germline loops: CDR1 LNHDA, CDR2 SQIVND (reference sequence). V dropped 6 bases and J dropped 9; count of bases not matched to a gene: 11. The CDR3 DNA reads TGTGCCAGTAGATCCCCGACTAGCGGGAGGTTTACTGAGCAGTTCTTC. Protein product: CASRSPTSGRFTEQFF. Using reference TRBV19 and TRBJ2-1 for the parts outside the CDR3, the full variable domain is DGGITQSPKYLFRKEGQNVTLSCEQNLNHDAMYWYRQDPGQGLRLIYYSQIVNDFQKGDIAEGYSVSREKKESFPLTVTSAQKNPTAFYLCASRSPTSGRFTEQFFGPGTRLTVL.

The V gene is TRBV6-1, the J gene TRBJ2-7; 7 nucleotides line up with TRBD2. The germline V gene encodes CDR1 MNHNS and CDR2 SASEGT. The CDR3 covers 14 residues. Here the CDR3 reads CDKRLAVTSYEQYF. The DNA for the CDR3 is TGTGACAAAAGGCTAGCGGTTACCTCCTACGAGCAGTACTTC.

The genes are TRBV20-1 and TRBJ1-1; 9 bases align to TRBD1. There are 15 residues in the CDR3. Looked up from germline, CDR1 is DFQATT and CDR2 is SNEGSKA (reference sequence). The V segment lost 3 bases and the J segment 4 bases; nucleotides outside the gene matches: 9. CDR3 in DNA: TGCAGTGCTAGGAGGATGGGACAGGGAAGCACTGAAGCTTTCTTT. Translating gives CSARRMGQGSTEAFF.

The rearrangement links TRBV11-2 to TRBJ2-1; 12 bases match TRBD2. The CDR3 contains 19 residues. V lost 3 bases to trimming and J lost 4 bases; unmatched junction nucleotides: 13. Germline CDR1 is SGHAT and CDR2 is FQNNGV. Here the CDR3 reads CASSFSPPSLAGGYNEQFF. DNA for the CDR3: TGTGCCAGCAGCTTCTCTCCCCCAAGTCTAGCGGGAGGGTACAATGAGCAGTTCTTC. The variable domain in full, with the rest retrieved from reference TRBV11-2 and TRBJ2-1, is EAGVAQSPRYKIIEKRQSVAFWCNPISGHATLYWYQQILGQGPKLLIQFQNNGVVDDSQLPKDRFSAERLKGVDSTLKIQPAKLEDSAVYLCASSFSPPSLAGGYNEQFFGPGTRLTVL.

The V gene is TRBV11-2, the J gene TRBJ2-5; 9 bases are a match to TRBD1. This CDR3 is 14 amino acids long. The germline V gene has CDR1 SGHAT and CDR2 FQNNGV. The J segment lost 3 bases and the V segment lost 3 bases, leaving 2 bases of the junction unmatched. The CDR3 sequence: CASSFDRGKETQYF. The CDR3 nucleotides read TGTGCCAGCAGCTTCGACAGGGGGAAAGAGACCCAGTACTTC.

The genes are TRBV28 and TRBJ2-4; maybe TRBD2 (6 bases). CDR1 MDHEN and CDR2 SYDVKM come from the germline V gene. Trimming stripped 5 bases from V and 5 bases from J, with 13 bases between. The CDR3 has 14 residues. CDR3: CASSPGGPENIQYF. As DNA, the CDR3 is TGTGCCAGCAGTCCCGGAGGGCCGGAAAACATTCAGTACTTC.

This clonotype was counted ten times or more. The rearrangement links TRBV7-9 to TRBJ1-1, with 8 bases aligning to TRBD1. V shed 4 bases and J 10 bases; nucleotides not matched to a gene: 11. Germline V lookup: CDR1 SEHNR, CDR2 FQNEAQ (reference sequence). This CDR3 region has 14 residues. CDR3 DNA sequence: TGTGCCAGCAGCTATTTCAGGACAGGGCGGCGAGCTTTCTTT. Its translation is CASSYFRTGRRAFF.

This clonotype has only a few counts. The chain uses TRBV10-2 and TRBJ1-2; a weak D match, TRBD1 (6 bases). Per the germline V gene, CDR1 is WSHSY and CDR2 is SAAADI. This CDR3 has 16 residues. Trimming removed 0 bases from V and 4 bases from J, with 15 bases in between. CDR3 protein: CASSESERGAGYGYTF. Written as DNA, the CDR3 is TGCGCCAGCAGTGAGTCGGAGCGGGGGGCCGGCTATGGCTACACCTTC.

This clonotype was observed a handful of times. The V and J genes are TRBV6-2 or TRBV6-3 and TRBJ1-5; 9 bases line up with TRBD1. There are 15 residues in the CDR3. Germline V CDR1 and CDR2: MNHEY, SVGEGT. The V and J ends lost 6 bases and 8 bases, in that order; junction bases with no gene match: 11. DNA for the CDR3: TGTGCCAGCAGCCCCGGCCGGGACAGGGTGAAGCCCCAGCATTTT. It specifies CASSPGRDRVKPQHF.

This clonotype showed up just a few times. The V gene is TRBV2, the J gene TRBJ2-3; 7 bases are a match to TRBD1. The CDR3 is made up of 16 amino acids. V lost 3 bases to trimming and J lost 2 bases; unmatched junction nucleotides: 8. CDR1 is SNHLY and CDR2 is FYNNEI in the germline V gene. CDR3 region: CASSDPGQPSTDTQYF. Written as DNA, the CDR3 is TGTGCCAGCAGTGATCCGGGACAGCCTTCCACAGATACGCAGTATTTT.

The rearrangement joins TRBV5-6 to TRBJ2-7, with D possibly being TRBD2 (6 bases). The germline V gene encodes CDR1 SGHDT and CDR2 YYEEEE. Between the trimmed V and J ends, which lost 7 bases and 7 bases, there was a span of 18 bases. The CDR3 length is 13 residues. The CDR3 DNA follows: TGTGCCAGCGGAGCCGGGACTTGGAGGGAGCAGTACTTC. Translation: CASGAGTWREQYF.

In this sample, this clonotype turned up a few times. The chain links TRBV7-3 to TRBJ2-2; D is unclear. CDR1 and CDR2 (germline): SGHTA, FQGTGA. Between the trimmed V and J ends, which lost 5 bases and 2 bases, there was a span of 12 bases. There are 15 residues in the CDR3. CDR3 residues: CASSPTTANTGELFF. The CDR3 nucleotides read TGTGCCAGCAGCCCCACAACGGCTAACACCGGGGAGCTGTTTTTT.

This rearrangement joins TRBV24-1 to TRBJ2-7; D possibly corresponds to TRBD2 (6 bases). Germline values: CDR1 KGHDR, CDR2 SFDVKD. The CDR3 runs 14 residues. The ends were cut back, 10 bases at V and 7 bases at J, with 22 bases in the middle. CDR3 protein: CATKIGTPLGEQYF. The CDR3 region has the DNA TGTGCCACAAAAATCGGGACTCCGCTGGGTGAGCAGTACTTC.